The clone carrying this T cell receptor (beta chain) was picked up many times. Its antigen is as yet unknown. Trimming pared 2 bases from V and 15 bases from J, leaving 14 bases between. The CDR3 has 12 amino acids. CDR1 is MNHNY, CDR2 SVGAGI, per germline (reference sequence). RNA transcripts provided the source from which TCR beta CDR3 regions were amplified. A first-round RT-PCR of the TCR CDR3 used the HTBI primer set. TCRdb independently ran MiXCR on the multiplex PCR reads; one entry per CDR3 protein. The repertoire consists of around 100,000 distinct CDR3 sequences, with 40% to 50% occurring once and the leading ten covering roughly 24%. The source of the sample is a study of T cells in Graves' hyperthyroidism and ophthalmopathy. Study-wide points: Blood also held most thyroid clonotypes expanded beyond 0.001.

Source material: blood. The sequence derives from a man aged 40-50 years with Graves' hyperthyroidism. This chain uses TRBV6-6 with TRBJ1-5; D perhaps matches TRBD1 (6 bases). CDR3 residues: CASSYPQDRLHF. The CDR3 region has the DNA TGTGCCAGCAGTTACCCACAAGACAGGTTGCATTTT.